Below are 27 T cell receptor beta chains sequenced from a single sample in a study of read filtering for tumor transcriptome and immune sequencing. From approximately 430 ng of RNA, a library with molecular barcoded alpha/delta and beta/gamma adaptors was made. TCRdb redid the calling of the reads with MiXCR, one entry per CDR3 protein. The repertoire consists of tens of thousands of distinct CDR3 sequences, with 20% to 25% occurring once and the leading ten covering 9.5% to 12%. Sequenced: a population of CD138-negative cells sorted from bone marrow. These receptors were obtained from a donor at least 40 years old with multiple myeloma.

Details on this clonotype: A much larger clone lies one base from this, so it may be a read error. The chain links TRBV5-1 to TRBJ2-4, with TRBD2 as a possible D gene (6 bases). CDR3 length: 14 amino acids. Germline V lookup: CDR1 SGHRS, CDR2 YFSETQ. The CDR3 region has the DNA TGCGCCATCAGCTCGGCGGGGAGTCAAAACATTCAGTACTTC. This gives the protein CAISSAGSQNIQYF.

This clonotype was recorded at least ten times. The rearrangement uses TRBV2 and TRBJ2-7; TRBD2 is a possible D gene (6 bases). The germline V gene has CDR1 SNHLY and CDR2 FYNNEI. The CDR3 contains 13 residues. The V end lost 1 base, the J end lost 5 bases, and 9 bases lay between the germline ends. The DNA for the CDR3 is TGTGCCAGCAGTGAAGTTCCTAGCGACGAGCAGTACTTC. Translating it yields CASSEVPSDEQYF.

This clonotype has at least ten counts. The V gene is TRBV2, the J gene TRBJ2-3; D might be TRBD1 or TRBD2, each matching 5 bases. The germline V gene has CDR1 SNHLY and CDR2 FYNNEI. CDR3 length equals 11 residues. The V end was cut by 8 bases, the J end by 9 bases, with 12 bases between. CDR3 residues: CASRVRDTQYF. The CDR3 region has the DNA TGTGCCAGCCGGGTCCGGGACACGCAGTATTTT.

This clonotype was picked up many times. The CDR3 DNA reads as TGTGCCAGCAGGGGGACAAGGGGATACACCGGGGAGCTGTTTTTT. Its protein product is CASRGTRGYTGELFF. V usage is TRBV12-3 or TRBV12-4 and J usage is TRBJ2-2, with D perhaps matching TRBD1 (6 bases). The CDR3 covers 15 residues. With 6 bases removed from V and 3 bases from J, the gap between germline ends came to 14 bases.

The table lists this clonotype with many counts. This chain joins TRBV27 and TRBJ2-1; D gene ambiguous. This CDR3 is 16 amino acids long. V lost 7 bases, J lost 0 bases, and 16 bases lay in between. Germline CDR1 MNHEY, CDR2 SMNVEV (reference sequence). This CDR3 reads CASISLSGNSYNEQFF. The CDR3 bases are TGTGCCAGCATCTCTTTATCTGGCAACTCCTACAATGAGCAGTTCTTC.

The table lists this clonotype with many counts. V and J are TRBV28 and TRBJ2-3; TRBD2 matches at 8 bases. CDR3 length: 16 residues. Germline V gene lookup returns CDR1 MDHEN and CDR2 SYDVKM. J gave up 1 base and V 6 bases, and 9 bases lay outside the gene matches. The CDR3 sequence: CASRPRTSKGTDTQYF. CDR3 DNA: TGTGCCAGCAGACCTCGGACTAGCAAGGGCACAGATACGCAGTATTTT.

Concerning this clonotype: Given a much more abundant clone one base away, this may be a read error. The J gene is TRBJ2-2, the V gene TRBV5-1; possible D gene TRBD2, 5 bases. CDR3 length equals 14 residues. Per germline, CDR1 SGHRS and CDR2 YFSETQ. V was shortened by 4 bases and J by 5 bases, with 12 bases between the two germline ends. The CDR3 sequence is CASSGSSRTGELFF. The CDR3 DNA reads TGCGCCAGCAGCGGATCTAGCCGGACCGGGGAGCTGTTTTTT.

The genes are TRBV29-1 and TRBJ1-3, with unresolved D. The germline gives CDR1 SQVTM, CDR2 ANQGSEA. The CDR3 loop spans 11 amino acids. V lost 8 bases and J lost 1, with 6 bases in between. The CDR3 loop is CSISSGNTIYF. The CDR3 DNA sequence: TGCAGCATCTCATCTGGAAACACCATATATTTT.

This chain connects TRBV6-1 to TRBJ2-6; D remains ambiguous. The CDR3 runs 16 residues. With 2 bases removed from V and 0 bases from J, the gap between germline ends came to 8 bases. Germline V gives CDR1 MNHNS, CDR2 SASEGT. DNA for the CDR3: TGTGCCAGCAGTGAACAGGCCAACTCTGGGGCCAACGTCCTGACTTTC. Encoded protein: CASSEQANSGANVLTF.

The rearrangement joins TRBV7-9 to TRBJ1-4; D not resolved. Germline V CDR1 and CDR2: SEHNR, FQNEAQ (reference sequence). The CDR3 is made up of 13 amino acids. V was pared by 6 bases and J by 3 bases, with 8 bases between. CDR3 coding DNA: TGTGCCAGCAGTTCTTGGGCTAATGAAAAACTGTTTTTT. Protein sequence: CASSSWANEKLFF.

This clonotype was observed a handful of times. The chain has TRBV6-5 and TRBJ2-7; D remains unclear. Trimming shortened V by 4 bases and J by 2 bases, and 9 bases separated the two germline ends. CDR3 length: 13 residues. Germline values: CDR1 MNHEY, CDR2 SVGAGI. CDR3 DNA sequence: TGTGCCAGCAGTTCCCCCGGTACCTACGAGCAGTACTTC. Its translation: CASSSPGTYEQYF.

The sample holds many counts of this clonotype. The chain combines TRBV14 with TRBJ1-5; TRBD1 is a possible D gene (6 bases). The germline gives CDR1 SGHDN, CDR2 FVKESK. The ends were cut back, 3 bases at V and 0 bases at J, with 12 bases in the middle. This CDR3 has 16 amino acids. The CDR3 DNA sequence: TGTGCCAGCAGCCACCGCGGGACACTTAGCAATCAGCCCCAGCATTTT. It translates to CASSHRGTLSNQPQHF. Drawing the rest from reference TRBV14 and TRBJ1-5, the complete variable domain is EAGVTQFPSHSVIEKGQTVTLRCDPISGHDNLYWYRRVMGKEIKFLLHFVKESKQDESGMPNNRFLAERTGGTYSTLKVQPAELEDSGVYFCASSHRGTLSNQPQHFGDGTRLSIL.

This clonotype has ten or more counts. A junction boundary mismatches the germline segment, possibly from a read error. This sequence joins TRBV29-1 and TRBJ1-1; D might be TRBD1 (6 bases). The length of the CDR3 is 14 residues. Per germline, CDR1 SQVTM and CDR2 ANQGSEA. CDR3 DNA: TGCAGCGTCGAAGGGTACAGGGCGCGGACTGAAGCTTTCTTT. It translates to CSVEGYRARTEAFF.

This clonotype came up many times. This chain joins TRBV28 and TRBJ1-5; D is unresolved. The V end was cut by 4 bases, the J end by 5 bases, with 3 bases between. Germline CDR1 and CDR2: MDHEN and SYDVKM. This CDR3 has 11 residues. The DNA for the CDR3 is TGTGCCAGCAGTTCACATCAGCCCCAGCATTTT. It encodes CASSSHQPQHF.

This chain joins TRBV5-6 and TRBJ2-7, with D maybe TRBD1 (5 bases). Trimming stripped 2 bases from V and 1 base from J, with 7 bases between. This CDR3 has 13 amino acids. Germline lookup yields CDR1 SGHDT and CDR2 YYEEEE. CDR3 coding DNA: TGTGCCAGCAGCTTCCGACAGTCCTACGAGCAGTACTTC. Residues: CASSFRQSYEQYF.

This clonotype was observed many times. The rearrangement uses TRBV29-1 and TRBJ1-4; D unresolved. There are 11 residues in the CDR3. Germline V gene sequence: CDR1 SQVTM, CDR2 ANQGSEA. In nucleotides, the CDR3 is TGCTCTGCGGGATACCGGGCGAAACTGTTTTTT. Translating gives CSAGYRAKLFF.

This clonotype was recorded at least ten times. The chain uses TRBV2 and TRBJ2-7; D not resolved. The V end was cut by 5 bases, the J end by 3 bases, with 5 bases between. The CDR3 covers 11 residues. CDR1 and CDR2 from the germline V gene are SNHLY and FYNNEI. DNA for the CDR3: TGTGCCAGCAGTTACAGCTACGAGCAGTACTTC. Translation: CASSYSYEQYF.

Ten or more counts support this clonotype. The chain carries TRBV5-4 and TRBJ2-7; D is unclear. This CDR3 spans 15 amino acids. Trimming took 0 bases from V and 2 from J, leaving 12 bases between them. CDR1 and CDR2 (germline): SGHNT, YYREEE (reference sequence). The CDR3 sequence: CASSLGSLPTYEQYF. The CDR3 nucleotides read TGTGCCAGCAGCTTGGGGTCCCTCCCGACCTACGAGCAGTACTTC.

This clonotype has at least ten counts. The chain uses TRBV6-5 and TRBJ2-3; 8 bases align to TRBD2. The V segment lost 1 base and the J segment 4 bases; nucleotides outside the gene matches: 1. This CDR3 comprises 14 residues. CDR1 is MNHEY and CDR2 is SVGAGI in the germline V gene. CDR3 in amino acids: CASSYWGLADTQYF. The CDR3 region has the DNA TGTGCCAGCAGTTACTGGGGACTAGCAGATACGCAGTATTTT.

Turning to this clonotype: A much bigger clone sits one base away, suggesting this may be a read error. The chain couples TRBV11-2 to TRBJ1-3; no definite D call. The CDR3 covers 17 residues. Germline loops: CDR1 SGHAT, CDR2 FQNNGV. DNA for the CDR3: TGTGCCAGCAGCCAATACCCCGCAAACGGAGTCGGAAACACCATGTATTTT. Protein: CASSQYPANGVGNTMYF.

This clonotype has a count of ten or more. V is TRBV5-1 and J is TRBJ2-7; possible D gene TRBD2, 6 bases. The CDR3 covers 15 residues. Germline V lookup: CDR1 SGHRS, CDR2 YFSETQ. The V end was cut by 4 bases, the J end by 2 bases, with 16 bases between. The CDR3 DNA sequence: TGCGCCAGCAGCCTGGTTTATGGCGGGACCTACGAGCAGTACTTC. This translates into CASSLVYGGTYEQYF.

This clonotype was seen a few times. The chain recombines TRBV28 with TRBJ2-7; D is unresolved. The germline CDR1 and CDR2 sequences are MDHEN and SYDVKM. Trimming took off 3 bases at V and 2 bases at J, with 8 bases between the two ends. CDR3 size: 13 residues. The CDR3 sequence is CASSLVDAYEQYF. CDR3 DNA sequence: TGTGCCAGCAGTTTGGTAGATGCCTACGAGCAGTACTTC.

This clonotype was seen ten or more times. This chain uses TRBV5-1 with TRBJ2-1; TRBD2 matches at 11 bases. The CDR3 has 15 residues. Per germline, CDR1 SGHRS and CDR2 YFSETQ. The V and J ends lost 4 bases and 2 bases, in that order; junction bases with no gene match: 2. The CDR3 loop reads CASSISGGAYNEQFF. The DNA for the CDR3 is TGCGCCAGCAGCATTAGCGGGGGGGCCTACAATGAGCAGTTCTTC.

This clonotype was counted at least ten times. The chain is built from TRBV18 and TRBJ1-1, with D possibly being TRBD1 (5 bases). Germline V gene sequence: CDR1 KGHSH, CDR2 LQKENI. The V and J ends lost 3 bases and 0 bases respectively, with 14 bases between them. This CDR3 comprises 16 residues. DNA of the CDR3: TGTGCCAGCTCACCTCTGGACCTGGGGGTGAACACTGAAGCTTTCTTT. Translated: CASSPLDLGVNTEAFF.

There are many counts of this clonotype. The V call is TRBV29-1, the J call TRBJ1-2; D remains ambiguous. Germline loops: CDR1 SQVTM, CDR2 ANQGSEA. This CDR3 region has 13 residues. Between the trimmed V and J ends, which lost 5 bases and 4 bases, there was a span of 14 bases. The CDR3 bases are TGCAGCGTTTGGGAAGGTGCTGGCTATGGCTACACCTTC. Translating gives CSVWEGAGYGYTF.

In regard to this clonotype: A much larger clone lies a single base off, so this may be a read error. The chain employs TRBV27 and TRBJ1-2; 8 bases match TRBD1. This CDR3 is 13 amino acids long. Unmatched junction bases numbered 6, after V lost 11 bases and J lost 1 base. The germline gives CDR1 MNHEY, CDR2 SMNVEV (reference sequence). CDR3 DNA: TGTGCCGCCCGGACAGGGATTAACTATGGCTACACCTTC. Translation: CAARTGINYGYTF.

The V and J genes are TRBV9 and TRBJ1-2; D gene uncertain. Per germline, CDR1 SGDLS and CDR2 YYNGEE. The V end lost 1 base, the J end lost 2 bases, and 12 bases lay between the germline ends. The CDR3 runs 15 residues. In nucleotides, the CDR3 is TGTGCCAGCAGCGTAACGGCGCAGACCAACTATGGCTACACCTTC. It encodes CASSVTAQTNYGYTF.